Sequencing of this T cell receptor beta chain was carried out in a study of shared clonotypes between healthy human individuals. On sorted subsets, replicate PCRs used 200 to 250 ng DNA, or tens of thousands of T cell genomes. Generated by immunoSEQ multiplex PCR, the TCRdb table keeps only in-frame clones and is missing some. The sample records about 2 million clones, 85% to 95% being singletons. With regard to this clone: No antigen is known for it.

Findings and caveats of the study: Among non-shared clonotypes, generation probabilities were lower than among those shared by all four donors.

The germline V and J ends were trimmed by 0 bases and 1 base, with 10 bases remaining between them. The CDR3 spans 15 residues. CDR1 SGHRS and CDR2 YFSETQ come from the germline V gene. This rearrangement joins TRBV5-1 to TRBJ2-5; no clear D. The sequence was collected from a man aged 18 to 35 in good health. Sequencing was carried out using naive CD4+ T cells sorted from blood. Subset in this sample: CD45RA+ positively selected. Written as DNA, the CDR3 is TGCGCCAGCAGCTTGGGGCAGTCGCTCCAAGAGACCCAGTACTTC. This encodes CASSLGQSLQETQYF.